This T cell receptor beta chain originates from a study of T cells after yellow fever vaccination. Study-level findings and limits: The bulk population could contribute abundant contaminating clonotypes to FACS-sorted repertoires. Post-booster repertoires contained most primary-vaccination clones again (96% CD4, less than 90% CD8). Weaker in magnitude, the secondary response showed a faster peak on day 5 versus 15.

A remark on this clonotype: Its matching antigen is unknown.

V lost 5 bases and J lost 7, with 18 bases in between. This CDR3 region has 15 residues. In making TCR cDNA, 5'RACE template switching added a universal primer site and UMIs to it. TCRdb fed the 5' RACE reads into MiXCR, producing one record per CDR3 protein. The repertoire holds fewer than 650,000 distinct CDR3 sequences, with 21% as singletons. Sequencing used PBMCs, obtained more than 20 days after the first yellow fever vaccination. This chain links TRBV12-3 or TRBV12-4 with TRBJ2-1; D is tentatively TRBD1 or TRBD2 (5 bases each). This clonotype was obtained from a man between 18 and 29 years old who received the YFV17D yellow fever vaccine. The CDR3 here is CASSQGRQLWNEQFF. Here the CDR3 DNA reads TGTGCCAGCAGTCAGGGACGGCAGTTGTGGAATGAGCAGTTCTTC.